This T cell receptor beta chain was found in a study of neurological immune-mediated disorders. Study conclusions and caveats: No sharing of CDR3 amino acid sequences was observed among expanded clones across subjects, suggesting private repertoires in all groups.

Unsorted libraries were prepared from 2 million PBMCs held at -80 C. Each TCR transcript was tagged with a 10-nucleotide random UMI during 5'RACE. Over 190 million TCR-beta sequences from 15-18 subjects came from every sequencing run. From the 5' RACE reads, TCRdb called clonotypes with MiXCR, one entry per CDR3 protein. The sample gives roughly 80,000 distinct CDR3 sequences, over 15% of which show up once; over 15% is in the top ten. Many counts were recorded for this clonotype. Its target is not known. Sequenced material: PBMCs. The receptor's source is a woman aged 40 to 50 in good health.

CDR3 sequence reads: CATTPGGYNEQFF. The CDR3 DNA is TGTGCCACCACCCCGGGGGGGTACAATGAGCAGTTCTTC. The chain carries TRBV12-3 or TRBV12-4 and TRBJ2-1, with 8 bases aligning to TRBD2. The length of the CDR3 is 13 residues. The V segment lost 10 bases and the J segment 4 bases; nucleotides outside the gene matches: 6.